This TCR beta chain was captured by sequencing in a study of blood T cell dynamics during melanoma immunotherapy. CDR1 and CDR2 from the germline V gene are SEHNR and FQNEAQ (reference sequence). The CDR3 totals 15 residues. V dropped 5 bases and J dropped 1; count of bases not matched to a gene: 5. Using immunoSEQ multiplex PCR, the repertoire was profiled, and TCRdb retains in-frame clones only, with some absent. The table has 8,400 or so clones, around 85% seen once. This clone was detected once. As to time point: week 3, after first cycle of checkpoint inhibitor. Apart from a couple of fast progressors, RECIST 1.1 response was judged 12 weeks post-infusion.

The receptor was isolated from a human donor with melanoma. The sequencing used blood, collected from a patient treated with checkpoint blockade. The rearrangement links TRBV7-9 to TRBJ1-2, with TRBD1 identical over 9 bases. The CDR3 bases are TGTGCCAGCAGCGGCGGGACAGGGAATAACTATGGCTACACCTTC. The encoded protein is CASSGGTGNNYGYTF.